These 20 T cell receptor beta chains share one sample of origin, sequenced in a study of somatic mutations in cytotoxic T cells in rheumatoid arthritis. Assay used: immunoSEQ multiplex PCR; TCRdb lists only in-frame clones, some missing. The data hold 17,000 or so clones, with approximately 80% observed a single time. The sample was CD8+ T cells sorted from blood. These receptor sequences come from an adult with rheumatoid arthritis.

As concerns this clone: A read error may produce the germline difference seen at one junction end. The V and J genes are TRBV7-7 and TRBJ2-5, with 12 nucleotides matching TRBD2. Germline V gene data show CDR1 as SSHAT and CDR2 as FNYEAQ (reference sequence). CDR3 length equals 17 residues. Written as DNA, the CDR3 is TGTGCTAGCAGCTTAGGAGTACTAGCGGGGGGCCAAGAGACCCAGTACTTC. Residues: CASSLGVLAGGQETQYF.

This clone was observed a handful of times. This chain connects TRBV11-2 to TRBJ1-2; tentative D call: TRBD1 (5 bases). Germline CDR1 SGHAT, CDR2 FQNNGV. The CDR3 runs 13 residues. Trimming took 5 bases from V and 4 from J, leaving 11 bases between them. CDR3 coding DNA: TGTGCCAGCAGCCCGGGACCTAGCTATGGCTACACCTTC. Amino acid sequence: CASSPGPSYGYTF.

V gene TRBV19 combines with J gene TRBJ1-1; D is perhaps TRBD1 (6 bases). Germline V lookup: CDR1 LNHDA, CDR2 SQIVND (reference sequence). The CDR3 runs to 13 residues. V shed 8 bases and J shed 0 bases, with 10 bases lying between them. For the CDR3, the DNA is TGTGCCAGTGGCTACAGGGTGAACACTGAAGCTTTCTTT. Its protein product is CASGYRVNTEAFF.

The chain couples TRBV7-9 to TRBJ1-5; D gene ambiguous. Germline-derived CDR1 and CDR2 are SEHNR and FQNEAQ (reference sequence). V was pared by 1 base and J by 4 bases, with 5 bases between. The CDR3 covers 13 residues. The CDR3 nucleotides read TGTGCCAGCAGCTTAGATCTTAATCAGCCCCAGCATTTT. Amino acid sequence: CASSLDLNQPQHF.

The chain recombines TRBV4-2 with TRBJ1-5, with TRBD1 matching 8 bases. This CDR3 is built from 15 residues. Unmatched junction bases numbered 4, after V lost 0 bases and J lost 6 bases. The V gene's germline CDR1 is LGHNA and CDR2 YNFKEQ. DNA for the CDR3: TGTGCCAGCAGCCAAGATCTGACAGGGGCTCAGCCCCAGCATTTT. Translating gives CASSQDLTGAQPQHF.

V gene TRBV2 combines with J gene TRBJ2-2; D is unresolved. The germline CDR1 and CDR2 sequences are SNHLY and FYNNEI. The CDR3 totals 14 residues. Trimming took 2 bases from V and 0 from J, leaving 4 bases between them. The CDR3 sequence is CASSELTNTGELFF. Written as DNA, the CDR3 is TGTGCCAGCAGTGAACTCACGAACACCGGGGAGCTGTTTTTT.

CDR3 sequence reads: CASGPNKGTTSYEQYF. The CDR3 bases are TGTGCCAGCGGGCCTAATAAAGGGACTACTTCCTACGAGCAGTACTTC. J is TRBJ2-7 and V is TRBV28; 7 bases map to TRBD2. This CDR3 contains 16 residues. From germline, CDR1 is MDHEN and CDR2 SYDVKM. V lost 8 bases, J lost 1 base, and 14 bases stayed unmatched.

The chain joins TRBV11-2 to TRBJ2-7; the match to TRBD1 covers 8 bases. The V segment lost 0 bases and the J segment 6 bases; nucleotides outside the gene matches: 10. CDR3 size: 16 residues. Germline V lookup: CDR1 SGHAT, CDR2 FQNNGV. CDR3 region: CASSLDRDRLWGEQYF. The DNA of the CDR3 is TGTGCCAGCAGCTTAGACCGGGACAGGCTATGGGGCGAGCAGTACTTC.

Only a few counts were recorded for this clone. The CDR3: CASSAHFQQTDTQYF. CDR3 nucleotides: TGTGCCAGCAGTGCCCACTTCCAGCAGACAGATACGCAGTATTTT. The rearrangement joins TRBV2 to TRBJ2-3; no clear D. Germline V gives CDR1 SNHLY, CDR2 FYNNEI. CDR3 length: 15 residues. V was pared by 4 bases and J by 3 bases, with 14 bases between.

In its sample, this clone was seen once. The V and J genes are TRBV6-5 and TRBJ1-2, with a tentative D call TRBD1 (5 bases). The CDR3 runs 13 residues. Germline V gene sequence: CDR1 MNHEY, CDR2 SVGAGI. Trimming cost V 0 bases and J 4 bases, with 6 bases left between them. The CDR3 region has the DNA TGTGCCAGCAGTTACTCGGGGGTCTATGGCTACACCTTC. Translation: CASSYSGVYGYTF.

The chain employs TRBV5-4 and TRBJ1-5; 10 bases line up with TRBD1. V shed 4 bases and J 2 bases; nucleotides not matched to a gene: 3. CDR1 SGHNT and CDR2 YYREEE come from the germline V gene (reference sequence). This CDR3 contains 15 residues. CDR3 in amino acids: CASSPGTGGNQPQHF. In nucleotides, the CDR3 is TGTGCCAGCAGCCCCGGGACAGGGGGCAATCAGCCCCAGCATTTT.

The genes are TRBV6-1 and TRBJ2-1; a possible D gene is TRBD1 (6 bases). Germline assignment: CDR1 MNHNS and CDR2 SASEGT. The ends were cut back, 3 bases at V and 5 bases at J, with 11 bases in the middle. The CDR3 contains 14 residues. The CDR3 DNA is TGTGCCAGCAGTGACACCGGGACAAACAATGAGCAGTTCTTC. Protein: CASSDTGTNNEQFF.

CDR3 nucleotides: TGTGCCAGCAGCGTAGCATGGAGCACTGAAGCTTTCTTT. This sequence encodes CASSVAWSTEAFF. The chain carries TRBV9 and TRBJ1-1; D gene ambiguous. Trimming pared 0 bases from V and 4 bases from J, leaving 7 bases between. This CDR3 contains 13 residues. Germline assignment: CDR1 SGDLS and CDR2 YYNGEE. Full variable domain (missing parts from reference TRBV9 and TRBJ1-1): DSGVTQTPKHLITATGQRVTLRCSPRSGDLSVYWYQQSLDQGLQFLIQYYNGEERAKGNILERFSAQQFPDLHSELNLSSLELGDSALYFCASSVAWSTEAFFGQGTRLTVV.

For the CDR3, the DNA is TGTGCCACCAGCAGAGCCCCCCCCAGACTGAACACTGAAGCTTTCTTT. This gives the protein CATSRAPPRLNTEAFF. V and J are TRBV15 and TRBJ1-1; D uncertain. V was shortened by 1 base and J by 0 bases, with 12 bases between the two germline ends. CDR1 is LNHNV and CDR2 is YYDKDF in the germline V gene (reference sequence). The CDR3 extends over 16 amino acids.

In its sample, this clone was seen a few times. Here the CDR3 DNA reads TGTGCCAGCAGCTTAGTCGCTGAAGCTTTCTTT. Its protein product is CASSLVAEAFF. The gene calls are TRBV7-9 and TRBJ1-1; D unclear. The CDR3 is 11 amino acids. The V end lost 1 base, the J end lost 6 bases, and 3 bases lay between the germline ends. Germline lookup yields CDR1 SEHNR and CDR2 FQNEAQ (reference sequence). Using reference TRBV7-9 and TRBJ1-1 for the parts outside the CDR3, the full variable domain is DTGVSQNPRHKITKRGQNVTFRCDPISEHNRLYWYRQTLGQGPEFLTYFQNEAQLEKSRLLSDRFSAERPKGSFSTLEIQRTEQGDSAMYLCASSLVAEAFFGQGTRLTVV.

Only one count was recorded for this clone. This chain connects TRBV27 to TRBJ2-1, with D possibly matching TRBD2 (6 bases). Germline lookup yields CDR1 MNHEY and CDR2 SMNVEV (reference sequence). The V end lost 2 bases, the J end lost 3 bases, and 11 bases lay between the germline ends. The CDR3 sequence is 15 residues long. The CDR3 loop reads CASSLGQTSYNEQFF. The CDR3 nucleotides read TGTGCCAGCAGTTTAGGGCAGACTAGCTACAATGAGCAGTTCTTC.

This clone was seen only a few times. CDR3 nucleotides: TGTGCCAGCAGCTTGGAGAGAAATCAGCCCCAGCATTTT. Its protein product is CASSLERNQPQHF. The chain is built from TRBV5-4 and TRBJ1-5, with D unclear. CDR1 and CDR2 from the germline V gene are SGHNT and YYREEE (reference sequence). This CDR3 region has 13 residues. Trimming took off 0 bases at V and 4 bases at J, with 5 bases between the two ends.

The V call is TRBV10-2, the J call TRBJ2-1, with 7 bases fitting TRBD2. The CDR3 loop spans 15 amino acids. The germline gives CDR1 WSHSY, CDR2 SAAADI. V dropped 6 bases and J dropped 2; count of bases not matched to a gene: 7. Here the CDR3 reads CASSGQGGPYNEQFF. The CDR3 region has the DNA TGCGCCAGCAGCGGCCAGGGAGGGCCCTACAATGAGCAGTTCTTC.

The chain carries TRBV11-2 and TRBJ2-7; the match to TRBD2 covers 10 bases. The length of the CDR3 is 16 residues. CDR1 is SGHAT, CDR2 FQNNGV, per germline. The J segment lost 1 base and the V segment lost 0 bases, leaving 3 bases of the junction unmatched. The CDR3 sequence: CASSLELAGSSYEQYF. In nucleotides, the CDR3 is TGTGCCAGCAGCTTAGAACTAGCGGGGTCTTCCTACGAGCAGTACTTC.

CDR3 DNA sequence: TGTGCCAGCAGCTGGTCCGGACGGACCTCTGGAAACACCATATATTTT. This gives the protein CASSWSGRTSGNTIYF. The gene calls are TRBV5-4 and TRBJ1-3, with D unresolved. Per germline, CDR1 SGHNT and CDR2 YYREEE (reference sequence). With 3 bases removed from V and 0 bases from J, the gap between germline ends came to 13 bases. The CDR3 runs 16 residues.